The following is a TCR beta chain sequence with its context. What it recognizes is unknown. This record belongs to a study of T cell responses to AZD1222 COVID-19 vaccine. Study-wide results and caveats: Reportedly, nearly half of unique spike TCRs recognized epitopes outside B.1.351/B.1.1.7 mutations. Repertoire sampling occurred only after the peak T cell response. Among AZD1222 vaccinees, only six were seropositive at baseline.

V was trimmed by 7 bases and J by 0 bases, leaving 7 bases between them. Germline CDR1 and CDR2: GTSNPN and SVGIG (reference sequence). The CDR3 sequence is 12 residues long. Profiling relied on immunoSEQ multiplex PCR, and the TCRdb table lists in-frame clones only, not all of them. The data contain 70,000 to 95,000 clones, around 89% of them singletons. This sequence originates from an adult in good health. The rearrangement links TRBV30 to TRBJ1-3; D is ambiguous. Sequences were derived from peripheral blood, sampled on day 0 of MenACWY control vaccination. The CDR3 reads CAYGSSGNTIYF. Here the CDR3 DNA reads TGTGCCTACGGAAGCTCTGGAAACACCATATATTTT.